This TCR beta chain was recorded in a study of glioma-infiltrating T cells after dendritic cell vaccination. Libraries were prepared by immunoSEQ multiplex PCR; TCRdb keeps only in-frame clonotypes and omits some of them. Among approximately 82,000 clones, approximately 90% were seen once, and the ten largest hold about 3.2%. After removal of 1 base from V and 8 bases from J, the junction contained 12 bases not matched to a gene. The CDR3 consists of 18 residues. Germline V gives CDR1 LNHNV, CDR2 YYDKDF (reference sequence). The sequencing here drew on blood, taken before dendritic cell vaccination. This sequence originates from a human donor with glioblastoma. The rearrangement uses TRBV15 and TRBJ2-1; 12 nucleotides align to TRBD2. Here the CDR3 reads CATSRGVLAGGPWDEQFF. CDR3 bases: TGTGCCACCAGCAGAGGAGTCCTAGCGGGGGGGCCATGGGATGAGCAGTTCTTC.